The next 8 T cell receptor beta chains were all read from a single sample in a study of blood T cells in healthy people across ages. Primers used in a second PCR of roughly 6 to 11 cycles were a sample-barcoded 5' primer and a J-beta primer mix. TCRdb used MiXCR to reprocess the 5' RACE reads, holding one entry per CDR3 protein. The sample contains about 970,000 distinct CDR3 sequences, about 51% of which appear only once. Sample: blood. These receptors all stem from a woman aged 55-69 years in good health.

The chain carries TRBV3-1 and TRBJ2-7; no reliable D call. The CDR3 has 16 residues. Looked up from germline, CDR1 is LGHDT and CDR2 is YNNKEL (reference sequence). V was pared by 1 base and J by 2 bases, with 15 bases between. CDR3: CASSQGPYYLTYEQYF. CDR3 nucleotides: TGTGCCAGCAGCCAAGGGCCATATTATCTTACCTACGAGCAGTACTTC.

This clonotype was counted at least ten times. The CDR3 DNA follows: TGCGCCAGCAGCCACTACAGATCTTCACCAGAGACCCAGTACTTC. Encoded protein: CASSHYRSSPETQYF. This chain connects TRBV4-3 to TRBJ2-5; D not certain. The CDR3 loop spans 15 amino acids. Per germline, CDR1 LGHNA and CDR2 YSLEER. Trimming cost V 3 bases and J 4 bases, with 15 bases left between them.

The rearrangement joins TRBV18 to TRBJ2-7; TRBD1 aligns across 8 bases. The CDR3 spans 16 residues. J gave up 1 base and V 4 bases, and 9 bases lay outside the gene matches. CDR1 and CDR2 from the germline V gene are KGHSH and LQKENI. The CDR3 loop reads CASSLLDRGLSYEQYF. The CDR3 region has the DNA TGTGCCAGCTCACTCCTAGACAGGGGACTTTCCTACGAGCAGTACTTC.

The chain links TRBV27 to TRBJ2-1, with D tentatively TRBD2 (6 bases). Germline CDR1 reads MNHEY; CDR2 reads SMNVEV (reference sequence). The CDR3 has 14 amino acids. The germline V and J ends were trimmed by 3 bases and 7 bases, with 13 bases remaining between them. As DNA, the CDR3 is TGTGCCAGCAGTTTCGACGGGAGTGGTAATGAGCAGTTCTTC. Translation: CASSFDGSGNEQFF.

This chain connects TRBV20-1 to TRBJ2-7; 9 bases align to TRBD1. The junction had 10 bases not matched to a gene; V was cut back by 3 bases and J by 4 bases. The germline V gene encodes CDR1 DFQATT and CDR2 SNEGSKA (reference sequence). The CDR3 extends over 15 amino acids. The CDR3 coding sequence is TGCAGTGCTAGTGGCCGAGACAGGGGGAGGTACGAGCAGTACTTC. Protein product: CSASGRDRGRYEQYF.

In this sample, this clonotype turned up a few times. The genes are TRBV28 and TRBJ1-2; no firm D call. Per the germline V gene, CDR1 is MDHEN and CDR2 is SYDVKM. This CDR3 is 12 amino acids long. V lost 5 bases and J 7 bases, leaving 11 bases between the germline ends. The chain's CDR3 is CASSDRTAGYTF. The DNA for the CDR3 is TGTGCCAGCAGTGATAGGACCGCTGGCTACACCTTC.

The chain couples TRBV7-2 to TRBJ2-5; a possible D gene is TRBD2 (6 bases). V was clipped by 5 bases and J by 6 bases, with 22 bases between them. The CDR3 length is 16 residues. Germline CDR1 reads SGHTA; CDR2 reads FQGNSA. The DNA for the CDR3 is TGTGCCAGCAGCACGGGGGACGGGGGTTCTCTGCAGACCCAGTACTTC. Protein sequence: CASSTGDGGSLQTQYF.

This clonotype occurred a few times. The CDR3 nucleotides are TGTGCCAGCACTCGCGCCCTGAGTCAAGAGACCCAGTACTTC. Its protein is CASTRALSQETQYF. The rearrangement uses TRBV2 and TRBJ2-5; D not resolved. Trimming took 7 bases from V and 2 from J, leaving 14 bases between them. Germline CDR1 and CDR2: SNHLY and FYNNEI. This CDR3 has 14 residues.